This T cell receptor (beta chain) was sequenced for a study of blood T cell repertoires in COVID-19. Produced via immunoSEQ multiplex PCR; TCRdb's table is partial and in-frame only. The sample has roughly 87,000 clones; approximately 86% are singletons. This CDR3 spans 13 amino acids. From germline, CDR1 is SGHAT and CDR2 FQNNGV. This clone came up once. Germline is not matched at one junction end, which may reflect a read error. This receptor was obtained from a man aged 35-49 years with acute or convalescent COVID-19. The sample was peripheral blood. This sequence joins TRBV11-2 and TRBJ2-4; D remains ambiguous. CDR3 protein: CASSLGARNIQYF. CDR3 nucleotides: TGTGCCAGCAGCTTAGGGGCCAGAAACATTCAGTACTTC.